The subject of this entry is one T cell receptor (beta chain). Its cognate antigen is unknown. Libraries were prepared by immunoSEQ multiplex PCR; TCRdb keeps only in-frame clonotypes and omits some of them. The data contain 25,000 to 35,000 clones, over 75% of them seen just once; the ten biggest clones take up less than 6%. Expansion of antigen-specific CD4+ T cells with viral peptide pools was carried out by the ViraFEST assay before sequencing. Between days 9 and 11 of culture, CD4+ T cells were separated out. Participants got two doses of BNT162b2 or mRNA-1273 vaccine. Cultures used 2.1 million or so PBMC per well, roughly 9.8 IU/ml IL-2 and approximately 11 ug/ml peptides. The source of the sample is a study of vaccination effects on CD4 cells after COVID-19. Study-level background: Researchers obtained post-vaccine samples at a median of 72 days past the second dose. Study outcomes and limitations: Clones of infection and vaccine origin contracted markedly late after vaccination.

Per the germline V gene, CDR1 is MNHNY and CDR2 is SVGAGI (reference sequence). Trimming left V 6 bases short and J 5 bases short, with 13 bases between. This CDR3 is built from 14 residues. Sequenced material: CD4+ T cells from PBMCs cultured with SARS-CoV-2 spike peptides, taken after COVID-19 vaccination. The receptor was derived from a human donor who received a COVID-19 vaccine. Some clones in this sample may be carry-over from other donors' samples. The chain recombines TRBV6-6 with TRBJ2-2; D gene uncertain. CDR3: CASSLDRQTGELFF. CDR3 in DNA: TGTGCCAGCAGCCTCGACCGGCAAACCGGGGAGCTGTTTTTT.